This T cell receptor beta chain was sequenced during a study of cytotoxic CD8 clonotypes in ibrutinib-treated CLL. Trimming pared 5 bases from V and 6 bases from J, leaving 4 bases between. This CDR3 spans 10 amino acids. Germline V gives CDR1 GTSNPN, CDR2 SVGIG (reference sequence). Clones were read by immunoSEQ multiplex PCR, and TCRdb kept only the in-frame ones, dropping some. The table includes nearly 300,000 clones, roughly three quarters detected once. This clone was seen only a few times. This clonotype originated in a human donor with chronic lymphocytic leukemia. Sample: PBMCs, taken at disease progression, from a patient treated with ibrutinib. The chain recombines TRBV30 with TRBJ1-4; no firm D call. CDR3 bases: TGTGCCTGGCACGATGAAAAACTGTTTTTT. Translated, it gives CAWHDEKLFF.